This is a list of T cell receptor beta chains from one sample in a study of T cell responses to AZD1222 COVID-19 vaccine. The method was immunoSEQ multiplex PCR; TCRdb's version includes in-frame clones alone and lacks a portion of them. Here the sample spans 99,000 or so clones, 85% to 90% being singletons. The specimen was peripheral blood, collected on day 0 of AZD1222 vaccination. Source of these receptors: an adult in good health. CDR3s include the opening cysteine and the closing phenylalanine or tryptophan. A D gene is named only where the DNA matches it firmly. A clone size is listed for some rows: how often the clone was seen (once, few, many), or a class if it is expanded.

clone_size: once
j_call: TRBJ1-1
v_call: TRBV5-5
d_call: TRBD1
cdr3_length: 16
cdr3_aa: CASSLWTGGADTEAFF
cdr3_nt: TGTGCCAGCAGCTTATGGACAGGGGGGGCGGACACTGAAGCTTTCTTT

clone_size: .
j_call: TRBJ2-2
v_call: TRBV3-1/TRBV3-2
d_call: .
cdr3_length: 15
cdr3_aa: CASSQGLGVPGELFF
cdr3_nt: TGTGCCAGCAGCCAAGGACTCGGCGTCCCCGGGGAGCTGTTTTTT

clone_size: .
j_call: TRBJ1-2
v_call: TRBV11-1
d_call: TRBD1
cdr3_length: 16
cdr3_aa: CASSWVPGQGASGYTF
cdr3_nt: TGTGCCAGCAGCTGGGTCCCGGGACAGGGGGCGTCCGGCTACACCTTC

clone_size: .
j_call: TRBJ1-4
v_call: TRBV7-2
d_call: .
cdr3_length: 12
cdr3_aa: CASSFGREKLFF
cdr3_nt: TGTGCCAGCAGCTTCGGGAGAGAAAAACTGTTTTTT

clone_size: .
j_call: TRBJ1-2
v_call: TRBV28
d_call: TRBD1
cdr3_length: 13
cdr3_aa: CASREGADYGYTF
cdr3_nt: TGTGCCAGTAGGGAGGGGGCAGACTATGGCTACACCTTC

clone_size: .
j_call: TRBJ1-6
v_call: TRBV6-5
d_call: .
cdr3_length: 15
cdr3_aa: CASSYSGTVNSPLHF
cdr3_nt: TGTGCCAGCAGTTACTCCGGGACGGTCAATTCACCCCTCCACTTT

clone_size: few
j_call: TRBJ2-1
v_call: TRBV6-5
d_call: TRBD2
cdr3_length: 13
cdr3_aa: CASSYLERDTRFF
cdr3_nt: TGTGCCAGCAGTTACTTAGAGCGGGATACCCGGTTCTTC

clone_size: few
j_call: TRBJ2-1
v_call: TRBV25-1
d_call: TRBD2
cdr3_length: 12
cdr3_aa: CASAGLANEQFF
cdr3_nt: TGTGCCAGCGCCGGACTAGCGAATGAGCAGTTCTTC

clone_size: .
j_call: TRBJ1-1
v_call: TRBV6-5
d_call: .
cdr3_length: 15
cdr3_aa: CASSQIHLMNTEAFF
cdr3_nt: TGTGCCAGCAGCCAGATACACCTAATGAACACTGAAGCTTTCTTT

clone_size: .
j_call: TRBJ2-1
v_call: TRBV12-3/TRBV12-4
d_call: .
cdr3_length: 12
cdr3_aa: CASSPREINQFF
cdr3_nt: TGTGCCAGCAGTCCCCGGGAAATCAATCAGTTCTTC

clone_size: .
j_call: TRBJ1-2
v_call: TRBV18
d_call: .
cdr3_length: 15
cdr3_aa: CASSREPFDLGGYTF
cdr3_nt: TGTGCCAGCTCACGAGAACCCTTCGACTTGGGTGGCTACACCTTC

clone_size: .
j_call: TRBJ1-2
v_call: TRBV4-3
d_call: .
cdr3_length: 14
cdr3_aa: CASSQDLQVYGYTF
cdr3_nt: TGCGCCAGCAGCCAAGATCTTCAGGTCTATGGCTACACCTTC

clone_size: .
j_call: TRBJ2-3
v_call: TRBV4-1
d_call: .
cdr3_length: 17
cdr3_aa: CASRPEAGLVGADTQYF
cdr3_nt: TGCGCCAGCAGGCCAGAGGCCGGGCTAGTTGGGGCCGATACGCAGTATTTT

clone_size: .
j_call: TRBJ2-3
v_call: TRBV2
d_call: .
cdr3_length: 11
cdr3_aa: CASEIGDTQYF
cdr3_nt: TGTGCCAGTGAAATTGGGGATACGCAGTATTTT

clone_size: .
j_call: TRBJ2-3
v_call: TRBV4-3
d_call: TRBD2
cdr3_length: 16
cdr3_aa: CASSQGLAGASDTQYF
cdr3_nt: TGCGCCAGCAGCCAAGGTCTAGCGGGAGCATCAGATACGCAGTATTTT

clone_size: .
j_call: TRBJ2-5
v_call: TRBV18
d_call: .
cdr3_length: 15
cdr3_aa: CASSFAGSALETQYF
cdr3_nt: TGTGCCAGCTCCTTCGCAGGGAGCGCACTGGAGACCCAGTACTTC

clone_size: .
j_call: TRBJ2-1
v_call: TRBV27
d_call: .
cdr3_length: 12
cdr3_aa: CASSLTGNEQFF
cdr3_nt: TGTGCCAGCAGTTTGACAGGAAATGAGCAGTTCTTC

clone_size: once
j_call: TRBJ2-3
v_call: TRBV6-4
d_call: .
cdr3_length: 14
cdr3_aa: CASSEGASTDTQYF
cdr3_nt: TGTGCCAGCAGTGAGGGGGCTAGCACAGATACGCAGTATTTT

clone_size: once
j_call: TRBJ1-2
v_call: TRBV7-9
d_call: .
cdr3_length: 15
cdr3_aa: CASSFGAGGGYGYTF
cdr3_nt: TGTGCCAGCAGCTTTGGGGCGGGCGGAGGCTATGGCTACACCTTC

clone_size: .
j_call: TRBJ2-1
v_call: TRBV2
d_call: .
cdr3_length: 12
cdr3_aa: CASRPISPLWFF
cdr3_nt: TGTGCCAGCAGACCCATCTCCCCTTTATGGTTCTTC

clone_size: .
j_call: TRBJ2-3
v_call: TRBV19
d_call: .
cdr3_length: 18
cdr3_aa: CASSMSLFVRTDTDTQYF
cdr3_nt: TGTGCCAGTAGTATGTCCCTTTTCGTTCGGACAGATACAGATACGCAGTATTTT

clone_size: few
j_call: TRBJ1-4
v_call: TRBV9
d_call: .
cdr3_length: 14
cdr3_aa: CASSVGQTLEKLFF
cdr3_nt: TGTGCCAGCAGCGTAGGACAGACCCTTGAAAAACTGTTTTTT

clone_size: .
j_call: TRBJ2-1
v_call: TRBV4-3
d_call: TRBD1
cdr3_length: 17
cdr3_aa: CASSQEGGYTGADEQFF
cdr3_nt: TGCGCCAGCAGCCAAGAAGGAGGATATACAGGGGCCGATGAGCAGTTCTTC

clone_size: .
j_call: TRBJ1-5
v_call: TRBV4-1
d_call: TRBD1
cdr3_length: 19
cdr3_aa: CASSQDPGVGQGVIQPQHF
cdr3_nt: TGCGCCAGCAGCCAAGATCCCGGTGTGGGACAGGGGGTAATTCAGCCCCAGCATTTT

clone_size: .
j_call: TRBJ2-7
v_call: TRBV11-3
d_call: .
cdr3_length: 15
cdr3_aa: CASSSLGSSSYEQYF
cdr3_nt: TGTGCCAGCAGCTCACTCGGGTCGAGCTCCTACGAGCAGTACTTC

clone_size: .
j_call: TRBJ1-5
v_call: TRBV28
d_call: .
cdr3_length: 13
cdr3_aa: CASSIKGDQPQHF
cdr3_nt: TGTGCCAGCAGTATCAAGGGGGACCAGCCCCAGCATTTT

clone_size: once
j_call: TRBJ2-7
v_call: TRBV6-5
d_call: TRBD1
cdr3_length: 15
cdr3_aa: CASSVSGQGTYEQYF
cdr3_nt: TGTGCCAGCAGCGTCTCGGGACAGGGAACCTACGAGCAGTACTTC

clone_size: once
j_call: TRBJ2-3
v_call: TRBV11-3
d_call: .
cdr3_length: 16
cdr3_aa: CASSPLRGPDTDTQYF
cdr3_nt: TGTGCCAGCAGCCCCCTCCGGGGGCCCGACACAGATACGCAGTATTTT

clone_size: .
j_call: TRBJ2-2
v_call: TRBV5-6
d_call: .
cdr3_length: 12
cdr3_aa: CASSWSSGELFF
cdr3_nt: TGTGCCAGCAGCTGGTCTTCGGGGGAGCTGTTTTTT

clone_size: .
j_call: TRBJ2-3
v_call: TRBV11-3
d_call: .
cdr3_length: 14
cdr3_aa: CASSSKANTDTQYF
cdr3_nt: TGTGCCAGCAGCTCTAAGGCGAACACAGATACGCAGTATTTT

clone_size: .
j_call: TRBJ1-1
v_call: TRBV28
d_call: .
cdr3_length: 14
cdr3_aa: CASSEGPGNTEAFF
cdr3_nt: TGTGCCAGCAGCGAGGGACCGGGGAACACTGAAGCTTTCTTT

clone_size: once
j_call: TRBJ2-3
v_call: TRBV9
d_call: .
cdr3_length: 16
cdr3_aa: CASSVNAGRSTDTQYF
cdr3_nt: TGTGCCAGCAGCGTAAATGCGGGGAGGAGCACAGATACGCAGTATTTT

clone_size: .
j_call: TRBJ2-1
v_call: TRBV11-1
d_call: .
cdr3_length: 14
cdr3_aa: CASSWKGINNEQFF
cdr3_nt: TGTGCCAGCAGCTGGAAGGGGATCAACAATGAGCAGTTCTTC

clone_size: .
j_call: TRBJ2-1
v_call: TRBV10-2
d_call: TRBD2
cdr3_length: 14
cdr3_aa: CASRYTGGPWEQFF
cdr3_nt: TGCGCCAGCAGATACACGGGGGGGCCTTGGGAGCAGTTCTTC

clone_size: .
j_call: TRBJ2-1
v_call: TRBV9
d_call: .
cdr3_length: 15
cdr3_aa: CASSVDGAAYNEQFF
cdr3_nt: TGTGCCAGCAGCGTAGACGGCGCGGCCTACAATGAGCAGTTCTTC

clone_size: .
j_call: TRBJ2-5
v_call: TRBV7-9
d_call: .
cdr3_length: 15
cdr3_aa: CASSQYGAGSETQYF
cdr3_nt: TGTGCCAGCAGCCAATACGGGGCAGGTTCAGAGACCCAGTACTTC

clone_size: .
j_call: TRBJ1-1
v_call: TRBV6-5
d_call: .
cdr3_length: 15
cdr3_aa: CASSMASGINTEAFF
cdr3_nt: TGTGCCAGCAGTATGGCGAGTGGTATAAACACTGAAGCTTTCTTT

clone_size: once
j_call: TRBJ2-1
v_call: TRBV19
d_call: TRBD2
cdr3_length: 15
cdr3_aa: CASSTGLAGYNEQFF
cdr3_nt: TGTGCCAGTAGTACGGGACTAGCGGGATACAATGAGCAGTTCTTC

clone_size: once
j_call: TRBJ1-4
v_call: TRBV2
d_call: .
cdr3_length: 14
cdr3_aa: CASSVNRGYEKLFF
cdr3_nt: TGTGCCAGCAGTGTAAATAGAGGTTACGAAAAACTGTTTTTT

clone_size: .
j_call: TRBJ2-1
v_call: TRBV9
d_call: TRBD2
cdr3_length: 17
cdr3_aa: CASSLKRGPSSYNEQFF
cdr3_nt: TGTGCCAGCAGCTTAAAGCGGGGGCCGAGCTCCTACAATGAGCAGTTCTTC

clone_size: .
j_call: TRBJ2-3
v_call: TRBV5-1
d_call: .
cdr3_length: 16
cdr3_aa: CASTPGAAVATDTQYF
cdr3_nt: TGCGCCAGCACCCCGGGGGCAGCGGTTGCAACAGATACGCAGTATTTT

clone_size: .
j_call: TRBJ1-2
v_call: TRBV3-1/TRBV3-2
d_call: .
cdr3_length: 13
cdr3_aa: CASSPYDNYGYTF
cdr3_nt: TGTGCCAGCAGCCCCTACGACAACTATGGCTACACCTTC

clone_size: .
j_call: TRBJ2-7
v_call: TRBV2
d_call: TRBD1
cdr3_length: 15
cdr3_aa: CASSEAGQGVYEQYF
cdr3_nt: TGTGCCAGCAGTGAAGCTGGACAGGGAGTATACGAGCAGTACTTC